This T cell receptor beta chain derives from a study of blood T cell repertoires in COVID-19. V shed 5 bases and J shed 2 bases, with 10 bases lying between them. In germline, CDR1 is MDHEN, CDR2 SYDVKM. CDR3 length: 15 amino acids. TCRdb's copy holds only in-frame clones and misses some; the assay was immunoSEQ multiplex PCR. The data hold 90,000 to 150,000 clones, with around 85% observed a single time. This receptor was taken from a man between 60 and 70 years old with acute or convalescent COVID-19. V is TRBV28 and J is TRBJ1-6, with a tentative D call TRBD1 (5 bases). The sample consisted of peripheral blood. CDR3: CASSRQGAYNSPLHF. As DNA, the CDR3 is TGTGCCAGCAGTCGTCAGGGCGCCTATAATTCACCCCTCCACTTT.